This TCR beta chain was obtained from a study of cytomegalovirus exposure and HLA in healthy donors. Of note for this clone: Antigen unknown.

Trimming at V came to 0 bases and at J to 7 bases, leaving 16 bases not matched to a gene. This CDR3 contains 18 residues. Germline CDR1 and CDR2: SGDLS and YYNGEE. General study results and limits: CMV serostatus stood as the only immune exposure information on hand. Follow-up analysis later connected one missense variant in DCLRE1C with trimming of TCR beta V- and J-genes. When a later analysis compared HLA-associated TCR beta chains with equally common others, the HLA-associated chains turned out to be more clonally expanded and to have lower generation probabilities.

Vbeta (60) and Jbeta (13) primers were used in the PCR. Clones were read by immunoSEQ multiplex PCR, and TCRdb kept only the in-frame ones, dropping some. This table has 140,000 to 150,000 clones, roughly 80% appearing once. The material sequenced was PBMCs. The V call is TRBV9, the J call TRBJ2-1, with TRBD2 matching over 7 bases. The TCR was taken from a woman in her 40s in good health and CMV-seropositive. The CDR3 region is CASSVGRGGGRVGNEQFF. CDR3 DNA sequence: TGTGCCAGCAGCGTAGGGCGTGGGGGAGGGAGGGTTGGGAATGAGCAGTTCTTC.